The 10 T cell receptor beta chains reported below all come from one sample, sequenced in a study of cytotoxic CD8 clonotypes in ibrutinib-treated CLL. Here immunoSEQ multiplex PCR was the method, and the copy in TCRdb shows in-frame clones only, minus some. The data contain some 140,000 clones, 80% to 85% of them seen just once; the ten biggest clones take up about 3.3%. The sample was PBMCs, taken after 24 months of ibrutinib treatment. The receptors here all came from a human donor with chronic lymphocytic leukemia.

The chain combines TRBV11-3 with TRBJ2-7, with D unclear. CDR1 SGHNT and CDR2 YENEEA come from the germline V gene. Trimming took 2 bases from V and 0 from J, leaving 11 bases between them. The length of the CDR3 is 15 residues. The CDR3 loop reads CASSLSPAPSYEQYF. CDR3 DNA sequence: TGTGCCAGCAGCTTATCCCCAGCCCCCTCCTACGAGCAGTACTTC.

The V and J genes are TRBV7-9 and TRBJ1-1; TRBD1 agrees at 9 bases. This CDR3 has 15 residues. CDR1 and CDR2 from the germline V gene are SEHNR and FQNEAQ (reference sequence). Unmatched junction bases numbered 4, after V lost 4 bases and J lost 1 base. The CDR3 is CASSSTGGTNTEAFF. The DNA for the CDR3 is TGTGCCAGCAGCTCCACAGGGGGCACGAACACTGAAGCTTTCTTT.

This chain uses TRBV6-5 with TRBJ2-5; D is unresolved. This CDR3 is built from 13 residues. Trimming cost V 1 base and J 5 bases, with 8 bases left between them. Germline V gene data show CDR1 as MNHEY and CDR2 as SVGAGI. The CDR3 sequence is CASSYYGGETQYF. The CDR3 DNA follows: TGTGCCAGCAGTTACTACGGTGGGGAGACCCAGTACTTC.

The chain couples TRBV10-1 to TRBJ2-3; 8 positions match TRBD1. CDR3 length: 15 residues. V was pared by 3 bases and J by 4 bases, with 6 bases of the junction left unmatched. Germline assignment: CDR1 WNHNN and CDR2 SYGVQD (reference sequence). The CDR3, as DNA: TGCGCCAGCAGTGATGGGGGACAGGTACCAGATACGCAGTATTTT. Its protein product is CASSDGGQVPDTQYF.

V and J are TRBV4-1 and TRBJ1-1; tentatively, D is TRBD1 (5 bases). The CDR3 covers 16 residues. CDR1 and CDR2 from the germline V gene are MGHRA and YSYEKL. The germline V and J ends were trimmed by 5 bases and 0 bases, with 16 bases remaining between them. The CDR3 here is CASSNLGRTMNTEAFF. The CDR3 nucleotides read TGCGCCAGCAGCAATCTGGGGCGAACAATGAACACTGAAGCTTTCTTT.

The chain couples TRBV4-2 to TRBJ1-2, with TRBD1 as a possible D gene (5 bases). V was shortened by 0 bases and J by 8 bases, with 10 bases between the two germline ends. The germline V gene encodes CDR1 LGHNA and CDR2 YNFKEQ. The CDR3 length is 13 residues. CDR3 sequence reads: CASSQDMGDGYTF. The CDR3 nucleotides read TGTGCCAGCAGCCAAGATATGGGGGACGGCTACACCTTC.

The CDR3 region is CASSPSGSGGAYEQFF. CDR3 coding DNA: TGTGCCAGCAGTCCCTCAGGTAGCGGGGGGGCCTATGAGCAGTTCTTC. The V gene is TRBV6-6, the J gene TRBJ2-1; TRBD2 agrees at 11 bases. Germline CDR1 MNHNY, CDR2 SVGAGI (reference sequence). The V segment lost 5 bases and the J segment 8 bases; nucleotides outside the gene matches: 11. CDR3 size: 16 residues.

The V and J genes are TRBV2 and TRBJ2-2; the match to TRBD2 covers 11 bases. This CDR3 has 16 amino acids. The germline V gene has CDR1 SNHLY and CDR2 FYNNEI. The V and J ends lost 6 bases and 2 bases, in that order; junction bases with no gene match: 5. Here the CDR3 DNA reads TGTGCCAGCAGGCCGACTAGCGGGACCAACACCGGGGAGCTGTTTTTT. Translated: CASRPTSGTNTGELFF. Full variable domain (remainder filled in from reference TRBV2 and TRBJ2-2): EPEVTQTPSHQVTQMGQEVILRCVPISNHLYFYWYRQILGQKVEFLVSFYNNEISEKSEIFDDQFSVERPDGSNFTLKIRSTKLEDSAMYFCASRPTSGTNTGELFFGEGSRLTVL.

The chain uses TRBV7-9 and TRBJ2-3; D is unresolved. The germline V gene encodes CDR1 SEHNR and CDR2 FQNEAQ (reference sequence). V lost 3 bases and J lost 0, with 7 bases in between. The CDR3 contains 14 residues. The CDR3 protein is CASSFADSTDTQYF. CDR3 sequence (DNA): TGTGCCAGCAGCTTTGCGGACAGCACAGATACGCAGTATTTT. Together with reference TRBV7-9 and TRBJ2-3, the CDR3 gives the full variable domain: DTGVSQNPRHKITKRGQNVTFRCDPISEHNRLYWYRQTLGQGPEFLTYFQNEAQLEKSRLLSDRFSAERPKGSFSTLEIQRTEQGDSAMYLCASSFADSTDTQYFGPGTRLTVL.

The chain recombines TRBV5-1 with TRBJ2-2; 9 nucleotides match TRBD1. The J segment lost 7 bases and the V segment lost 3 bases, leaving 7 bases of the junction unmatched. Germline values: CDR1 SGHRS, CDR2 YFSETQ. This CDR3 is built from 15 residues. CDR3 residues: CASSWDRAENGELFF. CDR3 nucleotide sequence: TGCGCCAGCAGCTGGGACAGGGCTGAGAACGGGGAGCTGTTTTTT. The full variable domain, completed using reference TRBV5-1 and TRBJ2-2, is KAGVTQTPRYLIKTRGQQVTLSCSPISGHRSVSWYQQTPGQGLQFLFEYFSETQRNKGNFPGRFSGRQFSNSRSEMNVSTLELGDSALYLCASSWDRAENGELFFGEGSRLTVL.